One sample yielded the 6 T cell receptor beta chains listed below, sequenced in a study of cytomegalovirus exposure and HLA in healthy donors. This table comes from immunoSEQ multiplex PCR, and its TCRdb copy is limited to in-frame clones, with some not included. The sample holds 200,000 or so clones; around nine tenths are singletons and the top ten take 0.8% to 1.2%. The sequenced sample consisted of PBMCs. All receptors come from a woman between 18 and 29 years old in good health and CMV-seronegative.

V usage is TRBV25-1 and J usage is TRBJ2-7; the D gene is possibly TRBD2 (6 bases). The CDR3 has 13 amino acids. Germline CDR1 MGHDK, CDR2 SYGVNS. Trimming removed 5 bases from V and 7 bases from J, with 15 bases in between. CDR3 residues: CASSRAGFGEQYF. The CDR3, as DNA: TGTGCCAGCAGTCGGGCGGGATTCGGGGAGCAGTACTTC.

The chain carries TRBV4-1 and TRBJ2-7; D may be TRBD1 (6 bases). Germline assignment: CDR1 MGHRA and CDR2 YSYEKL. Deletions cut 1 base from V and 4 bases from J, with 11 bases between. This CDR3 spans 14 amino acids. Here the CDR3 DNA reads TGCGCCAGCAGCCAAGGCTCAACAGGGTACGAGCAGTACTTC. Its protein is CASSQGSTGYEQYF.

The chain has TRBV27 and TRBJ2-3; 8 bases map to TRBD2. Germline CDR1 and CDR2: MNHEY and SMNVEV (reference sequence). The CDR3 has 15 residues. V lost 1 base to trimming and J lost 3 bases; unmatched junction nucleotides: 3. CDR3 amino acids: CASSLLGGRTDTQYF. In DNA, the CDR3 is TGTGCCAGCAGTTTATTGGGCGGGAGGACAGATACGCAGTATTTT.

This clone was seen just once. The chain uses TRBV6-1 and TRBJ2-1; TRBD2 matches 10 bases. Germline assignment: CDR1 MNHNS and CDR2 SASEGT. The CDR3 loop spans 15 amino acids. V lost 4 bases, J lost 4 bases, and 4 bases stayed unmatched. Written as DNA, the CDR3 is TGTGCCAGCAGTGCGGGACTAGCGCCGTACAATGAGCAGTTCTTC. Its protein is CASSAGLAPYNEQFF.

The chain has TRBV6-1 and TRBJ2-7; TRBD1 matches at 9 bases. The CDR3 has 14 residues. Germline values: CDR1 MNHNS, CDR2 SASEGT. The J segment lost 5 bases and the V segment lost 6 bases, leaving 8 bases of the junction unmatched. CDR3 DNA sequence: TGTGCCAGCAGGGCCGGGACAGGGTGGAACGAGCAGTACTTC. Encoded protein: CASRAGTGWNEQYF.

CDR3 DNA: TGTGCCAGCAGCTTAGGGGGCGGGAGGGCCTTCAATGAGCAGTTCTTC. Its protein product is CASSLGGGRAFNEQFF. The genes are TRBV7-6 and TRBJ2-1; 9 bases map to TRBD2. The germline gives CDR1 SGHVS, CDR2 FNYEAQ. The CDR3 sequence is 16 residues long. With V trimmed by 1 base and J by 6 bases, 7 bases remained unmatched.